A selection of T cell receptor beta chains follows, all from one sample in a study of cytomegalovirus exposure and HLA in healthy donors. Profiled with immunoSEQ multiplex PCR; TCRdb holds only in-frame clones, not every one. Of around 90,000 clones listed, about 89% are singletons. Sequences were obtained from PBMCs. These receptors all stem from a man aged 25 to 40 in good health and CMV-seropositive. Each CDR3 is given without its conserved first and last residue.

v_gene	j_gene	CDR3aa
TRBV6-1	TRBJ1-4	ASSEWLQGAGNEKLF
TRBV7-2	TRBJ1-5	ASSPTGENQPQH
TRBV29-1	TRBJ2-3	SVDSAGGTDTQY
TRBV4-2	TRBJ2-7	ASREELAGGVYEQY
TRBV10-1	TRBJ1-1	ASSEGEYTEAF
TRBV30	TRBJ2-2	AWSPDRVTGELF
TRBV6-5	TRBJ1-2	ASSYGTVDGYT
TRBV19	TRBJ1-1	ASSIGRANTEAF
TRBV18	TRBJ1-3	ASSPIQGSSGNTIY
TRBV29-1	TRBJ2-2	SVEQSNTGELF
TRBV4-2	TRBJ2-1	ASSQDRGFIAGRTLNEQF